This T cell receptor (beta chain) was sequenced for a study of T cell changes during pregnancy in multiple sclerosis. Sequencing used immunoSEQ multiplex PCR; TCRdb keeps in-frame clones, though not all of them. The profile covers under 80,000 clones, with about 94% appearing a single time and 0.58% taken by the ten largest. The CDR3 totals 17 residues. CDR1 and CDR2 from the germline V gene are MGHDK and SYGVNS. V lost 5 bases, J lost 0 bases, and 9 bases stayed unmatched. The sequenced sample was peripheral blood, obtained in the third trimester of pregnancy. V and J are TRBV25-1 and TRBJ1-4; 7 bases match TRBD1. This sequence originates from a female donor with multiple sclerosis, enrolled in a pregnancy study. The CDR3 DNA follows: TGTGCCAGCAGTATACCCGTGCAGGGGGCAACTAATGAAAAACTGTTTTTT. Translation: CASSIPVQGATNEKLFF.